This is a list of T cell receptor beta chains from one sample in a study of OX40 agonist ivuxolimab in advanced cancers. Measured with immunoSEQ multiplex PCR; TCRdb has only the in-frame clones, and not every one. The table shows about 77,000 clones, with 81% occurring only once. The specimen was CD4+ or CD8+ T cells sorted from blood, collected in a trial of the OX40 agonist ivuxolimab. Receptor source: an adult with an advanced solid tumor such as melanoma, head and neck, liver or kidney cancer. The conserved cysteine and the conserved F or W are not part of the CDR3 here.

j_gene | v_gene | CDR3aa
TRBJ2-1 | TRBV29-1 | SVVGGGSYNEQF
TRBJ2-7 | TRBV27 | ASSFHEGSSYEQY
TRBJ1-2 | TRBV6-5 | ASSYLVSANYGYT
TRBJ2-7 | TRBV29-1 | SVGGGAIEQY
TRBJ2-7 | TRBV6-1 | ASSEARTYEQY
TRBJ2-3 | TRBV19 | ASTQSQGFTDTQY
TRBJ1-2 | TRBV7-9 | ASSPGTLNRDGYT
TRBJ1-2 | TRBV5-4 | ASSLVGTHYGYT
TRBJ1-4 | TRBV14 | ASSQITGAEKLF
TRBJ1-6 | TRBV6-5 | ASSTGQGISPLH
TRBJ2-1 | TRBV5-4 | ASSLPTREQF
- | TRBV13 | ASSRGGFEQY
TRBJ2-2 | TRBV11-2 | ASSGISGGPPYNTGELF
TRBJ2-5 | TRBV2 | ASSEGRGGETQY
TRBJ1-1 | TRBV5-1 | ASSSTLNTEAF
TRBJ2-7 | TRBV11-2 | ASSPPGARAYEQY
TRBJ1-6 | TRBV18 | ASSPPGRNNNSPLH
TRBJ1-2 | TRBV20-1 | SARDLLGYT
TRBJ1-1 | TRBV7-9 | ASSLTGQENTEAF
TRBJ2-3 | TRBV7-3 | ASSPPWNADTQY